This entry features one TCR beta chain sequence. A total RNA quantity of 3500 ng went into each TCR library. Nested PCRs (16 and 9 cycles, two total) were applied to TCRalpha and TCRbeta cDNA. TCRdb reprocessed the 5' RACE reads and reports one entry per CDR3 protein, with no DNA. This listing includes approximately 330,000 distinct CDR3 sequences. These data originate in a study of monozygotic twins with inflammatory bowel disease. This CDR3 has 16 amino acids. The V gene's germline CDR1 is DFQATT and CDR2 SNEGSKA (reference sequence). The genes are TRBV20-1 and TRBJ2-2; the D call of TRBD1 rests on TCRdb alone, since no DNA is present to check it. The clonotype originates from a human donor with ulcerative colitis or Crohn's disease, or a healthy co-twin of an affected twin (not recorded which). Sequencing was performed on blood. The CDR3 loop is CSASSGARGGTGELFF.